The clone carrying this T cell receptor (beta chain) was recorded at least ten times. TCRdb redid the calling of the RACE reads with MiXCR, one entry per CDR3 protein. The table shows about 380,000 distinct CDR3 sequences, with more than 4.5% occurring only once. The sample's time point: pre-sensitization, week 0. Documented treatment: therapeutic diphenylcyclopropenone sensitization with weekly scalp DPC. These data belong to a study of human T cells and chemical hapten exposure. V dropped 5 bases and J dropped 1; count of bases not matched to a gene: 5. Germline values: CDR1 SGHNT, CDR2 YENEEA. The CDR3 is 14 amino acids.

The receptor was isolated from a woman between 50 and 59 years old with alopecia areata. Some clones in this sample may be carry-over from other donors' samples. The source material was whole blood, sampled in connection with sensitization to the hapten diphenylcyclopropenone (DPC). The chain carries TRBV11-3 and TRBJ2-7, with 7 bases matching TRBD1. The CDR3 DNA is TGTGCCAGCAGCCCTCGGACAGGTTCCTACGAGCAGTACTTC. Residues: CASSPRTGSYEQYF.